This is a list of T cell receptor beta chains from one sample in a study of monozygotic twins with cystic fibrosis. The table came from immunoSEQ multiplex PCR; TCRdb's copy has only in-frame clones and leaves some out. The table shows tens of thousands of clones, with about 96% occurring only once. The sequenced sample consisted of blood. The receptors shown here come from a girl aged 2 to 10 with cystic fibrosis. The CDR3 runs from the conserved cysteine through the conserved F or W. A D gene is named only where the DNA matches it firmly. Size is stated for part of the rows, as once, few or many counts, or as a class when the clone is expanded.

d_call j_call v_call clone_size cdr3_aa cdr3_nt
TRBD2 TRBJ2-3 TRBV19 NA CASSMGTSGRGDTQYF TGTGCCAGTAGTATGGGGACTAGCGGCCGTGGGGATACGCAGTATTTT
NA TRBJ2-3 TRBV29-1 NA CSVEPRRGVGTDTQYF TGCAGCGTTGAACCCCGAAGGGGGGTGGGGACAGATACGCAGTATTTT
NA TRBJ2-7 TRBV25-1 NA CASSELGGYEQYF TGTGCCAGCAGTGAACTGGGCGGCTACGAGCAGTACTTC
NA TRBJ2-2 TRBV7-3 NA CASGVSNTGELFF TGTGCCAGCGGGGTCTCGAACACCGGGGAGCTGTTTTTT
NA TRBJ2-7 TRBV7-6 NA CASSLDGRPHEQYF TGTGCCAGCAGCTTGGACGGGAGACCCCACGAGCAGTACTTC
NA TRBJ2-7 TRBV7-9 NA CASSFHDTGSYEQYF TGTGCCAGCAGCTTTCACGACACAGGCTCCTACGAGCAGTACTTC
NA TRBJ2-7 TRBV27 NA CASSGLLPGGSSYEQYF TGTGCCAGCAGTGGATTGCTCCCGGGCGGGTCCTCCTACGAGCAGTACTTC
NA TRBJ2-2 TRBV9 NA CASSTELVRAGELFF TGTGCCAGCAGCACCGAACTAGTTCGGGCCGGGGAGCTGTTTTTT
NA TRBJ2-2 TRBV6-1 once CASNPGTMTGELFF TGTGCCAGCAACCCCGGGACAATGACCGGGGAGCTGTTTTTT
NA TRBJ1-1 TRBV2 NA CASIQETVNTEAFF TGTGCCAGCATTCAAGAGACAGTGAACACTGAAGCTTTCTTT
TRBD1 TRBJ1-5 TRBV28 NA CASTTGAGGNQPQHF TGTGCCAGCACCACAGGGGCCGGGGGCAATCAGCCCCAGCATTTT
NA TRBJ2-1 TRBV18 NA CATRGPGNEQFF TGTGCCACCCGGGGTCCGGGGAATGAGCAGTTCTTC
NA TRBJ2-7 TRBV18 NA CASSPDRSSYEQYF TGTGCCAGCTCACCTGACAGGAGCTCCTACGAGCAGTACTTC
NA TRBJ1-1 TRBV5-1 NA CASSLASGWNTEAFF TGCGCCAGCAGCTTGGCATCGGGGTGGAACACTGAAGCTTTCTTT
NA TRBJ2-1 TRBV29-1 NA CSVEWSRAGEQFF TGCAGCGTTGAATGGTCCAGGGCTGGTGAGCAGTTCTTC
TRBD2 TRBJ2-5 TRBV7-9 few CASNRLAGGPLKETQYF TGTGCCAGCAACAGACTAGCGGGAGGGCCGTTGAAAGAGACCCAGTACTTC
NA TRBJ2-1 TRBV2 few CASSVGYNEQFF TGTGCCAGCAGTGTTGGGTACAATGAGCAGTTCTTC
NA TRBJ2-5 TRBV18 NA CASSPGETQYF TGTGCCAGCTCACCAGGGGAGACCCAGTACTTC
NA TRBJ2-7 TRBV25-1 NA CATSGTGYGQYF TGTGCCACCAGTGGAACAGGGTATGGGCAGTACTTC
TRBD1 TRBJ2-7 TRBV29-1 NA CSVDTDRGGYEQYF TGCAGCGTTGACACCGACAGGGGGGGCTACGAGCAGTACTTC
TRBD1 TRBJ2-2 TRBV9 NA CASSLGQGIAGELFF TGTGCCAGCAGCCTGGGACAGGGGATAGCCGGGGAGCTGTTTTTT
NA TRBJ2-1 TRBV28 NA CASSPSSRSTQFF TGTGCCAGCAGTCCGTCTTCGAGGTCTACCCAGTTCTTC
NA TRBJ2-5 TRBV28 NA CASSPPEGAGETQYF TGTGCCAGCAGTCCGCCAGAAGGGGCCGGAGAGACCCAGTACTTC
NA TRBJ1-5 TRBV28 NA CASSSPGADKAPKQPQHF TGTGCCAGCAGTTCCCCGGGGGCAGATAAGGCCCCCAAACAGCCCCAGCATTTT
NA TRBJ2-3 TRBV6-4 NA CASSGIKGDTQYF TGTGCCAGCAGTGGGATAAAAGGAGATACGCAGTATTTT
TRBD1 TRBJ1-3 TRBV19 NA CASTRGRGNTIYF TGTGCCAGTACCAGGGGGCGTGGAAACACCATATATTTT
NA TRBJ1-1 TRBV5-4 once CASSFRGVAEAFF TGTGCCAGCAGCTTCCGAGGGGTTGCTGAAGCTTTCTTT
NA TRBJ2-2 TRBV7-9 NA CASSFKGNGELFF TGTGCCAGCAGCTTCAAGGGGAACGGGGAGCTGTTTTTT
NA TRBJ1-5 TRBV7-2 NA CASSLADQPQHF TGTGCCAGCAGCTTAGCAGATCAGCCCCAGCATTTT
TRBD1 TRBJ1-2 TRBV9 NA CASSVAGQGYYGYTF TGTGCCAGCAGCGTAGCCGGACAGGGTTACTATGGCTACACCTTC
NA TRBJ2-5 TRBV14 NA CASSQDMPRETQYF TGTGCCAGCAGTCAGGACATGCCAAGGGAGACCCAGTACTTC
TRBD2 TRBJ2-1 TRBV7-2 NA CASRLLNGLAVNEQFF TGTGCCAGCAGACTCCTTAACGGACTAGCGGTTAATGAGCAGTTCTTC
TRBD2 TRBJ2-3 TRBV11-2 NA CASEREGPDTQYF TGTGCCAGCGAGCGGGAGGGCCCCGATACGCAGTATTTT
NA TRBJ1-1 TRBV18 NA CASSPSRTEAFF TGTGCCAGCTCACCAAGTAGAACTGAAGCTTTCTTT
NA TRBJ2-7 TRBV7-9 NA CASSFFGGLSYEQYF TGTGCCAGCAGCTTCTTCGGAGGACTATCCTACGAGCAGTACTTC
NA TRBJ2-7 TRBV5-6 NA CASSLVAVPIGEQYF TGTGCCAGCAGCTTGGTAGCCGTACCTATTGGCGAGCAGTACTTC
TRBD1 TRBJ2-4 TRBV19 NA CASSTGQTIAKNIQYF TGTGCCAGCTCAACGGGACAGACGATAGCCAAAAACATTCAGTACTTC
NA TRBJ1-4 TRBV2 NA CASKSALGEKLFF TGTGCCAGCAAATCCGCCTTGGGGGAAAAACTGTTTTTT
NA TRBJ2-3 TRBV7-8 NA CASSEAHSADTQYF TGTGCCAGCAGCGAAGCCCACTCGGCGGATACGCAGTATTTT
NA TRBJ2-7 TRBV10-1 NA CASSESGLPYEQYF TGCGCCAGCAGTGAGTCAGGGCTACCCTACGAGCAGTACTTC
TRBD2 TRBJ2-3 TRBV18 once CASSPPTSGRDTQYF TGTGCCAGCTCACCGCCAACTAGCGGGAGGGATACGCAGTATTTT
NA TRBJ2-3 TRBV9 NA CASSAPEGSTDTQYF TGTGCCAGCAGCGCCCCTGAGGGGAGCACAGATACGCAGTATTTT
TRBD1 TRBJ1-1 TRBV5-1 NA CASSPDRAYSAFF TGCGCCAGCAGCCCGGACAGGGCGTATTCAGCTTTCTTT
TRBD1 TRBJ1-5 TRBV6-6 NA CASKQGLNQPQHF TGTGCCAGCAAACAGGGGCTCAATCAGCCCCAGCATTTT
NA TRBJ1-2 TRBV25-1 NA CASSELGQTGGYTF TGTGCCAGCAGTGAGCTCGGACAAACGGGCGGCTACACCTTC
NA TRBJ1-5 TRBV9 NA CASSSYGGYDQPQHF TGTGCCAGCAGCTCCTACGGGGGCTACGATCAGCCCCAGCATTTT
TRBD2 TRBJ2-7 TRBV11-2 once CASTLGLAGSYEQYF TGTGCCAGCACCCTCGGACTAGCGGGCTCCTACGAGCAGTACTTC
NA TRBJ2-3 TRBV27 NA CASSPGLGADTQYF TGTGCCAGCAGCCCGGGGTTAGGTGCAGATACGCAGTATTTT
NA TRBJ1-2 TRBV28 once CATRIERRRGYTF TGTGCCACCCGAATCGAGAGGCGCCGAGGCTACACCTTC
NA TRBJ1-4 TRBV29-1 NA CSVQGEEGKLFF TGCAGCGTTCAGGGCGAAGAGGGAAAACTGTTTTTT
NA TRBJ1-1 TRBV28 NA CASRSYMNTEAFF TGTGCCAGCAGGTCCTACATGAACACTGAAGCTTTCTTT
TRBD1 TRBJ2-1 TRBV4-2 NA CASSQDAGDRGRSEQFF TGTGCCAGCAGCCAAGATGCTGGGGACAGGGGTAGGAGTGAGCAGTTCTTC
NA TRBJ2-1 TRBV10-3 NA CAISLLKQGVGNEQFF TGTGCCATCAGTCTCTTAAAGCAGGGTGTAGGAAATGAGCAGTTCTTC
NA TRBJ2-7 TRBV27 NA CASSLDGGNYEQYF TGTGCCAGCAGTTTAGATGGGGGGAACTACGAGCAGTACTTC
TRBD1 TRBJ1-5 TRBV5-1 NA CASSRATGEPQHF TGCGCCAGCAGCCGCGCGACAGGGGAGCCCCAGCATTTT